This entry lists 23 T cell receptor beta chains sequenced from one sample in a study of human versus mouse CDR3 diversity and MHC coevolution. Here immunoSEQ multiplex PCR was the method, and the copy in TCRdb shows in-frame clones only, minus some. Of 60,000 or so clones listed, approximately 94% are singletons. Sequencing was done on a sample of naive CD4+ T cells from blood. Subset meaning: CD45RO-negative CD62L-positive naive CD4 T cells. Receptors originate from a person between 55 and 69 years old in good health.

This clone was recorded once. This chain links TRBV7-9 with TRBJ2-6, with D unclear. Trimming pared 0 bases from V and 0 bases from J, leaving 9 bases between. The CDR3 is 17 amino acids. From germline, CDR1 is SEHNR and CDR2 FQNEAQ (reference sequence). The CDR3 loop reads CASSLALAGSGANVLTF. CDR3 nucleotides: TGTGCCAGCAGCTTAGCCCTCGCAGGCTCTGGGGCCAACGTCCTGACTTTC.

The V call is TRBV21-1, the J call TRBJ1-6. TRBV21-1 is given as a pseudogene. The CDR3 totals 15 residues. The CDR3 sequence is CASSSQKDWIVPLHF. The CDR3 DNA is TGTGCCAGCAGCTCCCAAAAGGACTGGATAGTGCCCCTCCACTTT.

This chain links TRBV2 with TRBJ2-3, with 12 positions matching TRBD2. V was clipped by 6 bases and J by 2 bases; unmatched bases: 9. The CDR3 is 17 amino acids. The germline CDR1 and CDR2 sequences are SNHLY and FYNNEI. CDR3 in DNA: TGTGCCAGCAGCCACCGACTAGCGGGAGCCCACACAGATACGCAGTATTTT. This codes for CASSHRLAGAHTDTQYF.

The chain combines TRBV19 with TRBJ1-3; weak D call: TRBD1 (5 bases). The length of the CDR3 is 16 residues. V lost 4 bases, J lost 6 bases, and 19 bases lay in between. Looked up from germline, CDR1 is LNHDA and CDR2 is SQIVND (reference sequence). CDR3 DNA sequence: TGTGCCAGTAGTAACCCGGGAGGGGAGCATGCAAACACCATATATTTT. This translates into CASSNPGGEHANTIYF.

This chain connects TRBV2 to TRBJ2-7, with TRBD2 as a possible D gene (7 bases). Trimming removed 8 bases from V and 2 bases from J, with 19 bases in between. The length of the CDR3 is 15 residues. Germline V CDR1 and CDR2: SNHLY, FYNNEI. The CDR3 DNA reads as TGTGCCAGCGGCGGGGGCGGGAGAATTACCTACGAGCAGTACTTC. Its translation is CASGGGGRITYEQYF.

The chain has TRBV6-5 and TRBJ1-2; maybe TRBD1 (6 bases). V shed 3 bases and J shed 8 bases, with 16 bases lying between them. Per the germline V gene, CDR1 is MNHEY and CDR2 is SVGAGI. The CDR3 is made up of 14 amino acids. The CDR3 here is CASSYLYGQGGYTF. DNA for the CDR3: TGTGCCAGCAGTTATCTGTACGGGCAGGGGGGCTACACCTTC.

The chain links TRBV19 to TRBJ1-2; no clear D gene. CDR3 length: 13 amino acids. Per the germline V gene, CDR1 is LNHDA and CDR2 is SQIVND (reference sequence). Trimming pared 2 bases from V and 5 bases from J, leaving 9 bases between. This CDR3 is CASSISGEYGYTF. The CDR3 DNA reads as TGTGCCAGTAGTATAAGCGGCGAGTATGGCTACACCTTC.

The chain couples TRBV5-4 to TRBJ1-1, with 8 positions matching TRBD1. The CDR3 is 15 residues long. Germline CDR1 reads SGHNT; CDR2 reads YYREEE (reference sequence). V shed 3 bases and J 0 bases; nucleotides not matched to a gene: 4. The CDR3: CASSSGQGVNTEAFF. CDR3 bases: TGTGCCAGCAGCTCCGGACAGGGTGTGAACACTGAAGCTTTCTTT.

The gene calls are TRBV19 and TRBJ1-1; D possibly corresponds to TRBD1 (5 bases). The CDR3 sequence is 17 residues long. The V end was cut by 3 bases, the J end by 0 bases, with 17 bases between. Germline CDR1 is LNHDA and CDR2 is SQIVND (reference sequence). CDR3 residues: CASSILGAGNMNTEAFF. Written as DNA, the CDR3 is TGTGCCAGTAGTATTCTTGGGGCAGGAAACATGAACACTGAAGCTTTCTTT.

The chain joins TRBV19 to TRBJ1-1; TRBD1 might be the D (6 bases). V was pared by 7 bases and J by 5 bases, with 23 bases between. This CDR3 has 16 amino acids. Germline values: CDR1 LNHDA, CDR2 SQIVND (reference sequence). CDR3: CASNVLRQGRGTEAFF. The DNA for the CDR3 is TGTGCCAGTAACGTGTTACGGCAGGGGAGGGGGACTGAAGCTTTCTTT.

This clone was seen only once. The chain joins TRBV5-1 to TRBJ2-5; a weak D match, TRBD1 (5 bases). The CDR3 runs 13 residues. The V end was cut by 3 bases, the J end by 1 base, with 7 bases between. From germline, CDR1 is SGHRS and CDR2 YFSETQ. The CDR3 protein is CASSWQGQETQYF. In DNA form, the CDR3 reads TGCGCCAGCAGCTGGCAGGGCCAAGAGACCCAGTACTTC.

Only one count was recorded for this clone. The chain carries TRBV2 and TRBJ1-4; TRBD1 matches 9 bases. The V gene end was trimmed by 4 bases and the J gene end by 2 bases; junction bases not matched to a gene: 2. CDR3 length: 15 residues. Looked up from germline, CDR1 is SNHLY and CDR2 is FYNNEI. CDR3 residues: CASSGTGVTNEKLFF. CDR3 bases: TGTGCCAGCAGTGGGACAGGGGTTACTAATGAAAAACTGTTTTTT.

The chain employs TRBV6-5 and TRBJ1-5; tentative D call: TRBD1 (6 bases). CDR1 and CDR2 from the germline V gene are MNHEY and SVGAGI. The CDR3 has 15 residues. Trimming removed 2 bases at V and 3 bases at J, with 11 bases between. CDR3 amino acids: CASSYQQGPNQPQHF. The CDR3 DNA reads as TGTGCCAGCAGTTACCAACAGGGCCCCAATCAGCCCCAGCATTTT.

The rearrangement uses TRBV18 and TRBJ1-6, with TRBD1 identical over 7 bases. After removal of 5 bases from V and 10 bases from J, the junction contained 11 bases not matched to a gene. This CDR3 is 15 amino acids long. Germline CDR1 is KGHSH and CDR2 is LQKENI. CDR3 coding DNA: TGTGCCAGCTCAGCGAACAGGGGAAAGGGGTCACCCCTCCACTTT. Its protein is CASSANRGKGSPLHF. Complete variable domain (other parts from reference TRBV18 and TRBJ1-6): NAGVMQNPRHLVRRRGQEARLRCSPMKGHSHVYWYRQLPEEGLKFMVYLQKENIIDESGMPKERFSAEFPKEGPSILRIQQVVRGDSAAYFCASSANRGKGSPLHFGNGTRLTVT.

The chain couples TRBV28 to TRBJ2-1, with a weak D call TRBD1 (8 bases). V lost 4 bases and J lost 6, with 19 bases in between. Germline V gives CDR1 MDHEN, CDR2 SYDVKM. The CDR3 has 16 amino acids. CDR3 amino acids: CASSSAGGGSLNEQFF. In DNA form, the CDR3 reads TGTGCCAGCAGTTCCGCAGGGGGCGGGAGTCTCAATGAGCAGTTCTTC.

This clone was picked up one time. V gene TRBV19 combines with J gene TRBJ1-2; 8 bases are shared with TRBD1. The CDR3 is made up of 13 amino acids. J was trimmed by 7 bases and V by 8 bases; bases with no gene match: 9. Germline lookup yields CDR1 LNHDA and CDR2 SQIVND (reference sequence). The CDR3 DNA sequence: TGTGCCAGTCTCCGGACAGGGAATAGTGGCTACACCTTC. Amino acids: CASLRTGNSGYTF.

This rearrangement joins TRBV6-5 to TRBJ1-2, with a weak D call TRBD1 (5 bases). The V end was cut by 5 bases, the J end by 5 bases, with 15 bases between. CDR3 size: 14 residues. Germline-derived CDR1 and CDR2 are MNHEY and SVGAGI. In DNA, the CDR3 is TGTGCCAGCAGTGACCCGCCCAGGGTATATGGCTACACCTTC. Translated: CASSDPPRVYGYTF.

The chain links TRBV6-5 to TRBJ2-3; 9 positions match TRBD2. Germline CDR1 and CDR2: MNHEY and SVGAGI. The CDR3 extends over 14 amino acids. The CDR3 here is CATAGGRGTDTQYF. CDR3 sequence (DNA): TGTGCTACAGCGGGGGGCAGGGGCACAGATACGCAGTATTTT.

CDR3 loop: CASSFNLYETQYF. CDR3 coding DNA: TGTGCCAGCAGCTTTAATCTATATGAGACCCAGTACTTC. The chain joins TRBV7-7 to TRBJ2-5; no clear D gene. Trimming took off 3 bases at V and 5 bases at J, with 10 bases between the two ends. Germline CDR1 is SSHAT and CDR2 is FNYEAQ (reference sequence). This CDR3 comprises 13 residues.

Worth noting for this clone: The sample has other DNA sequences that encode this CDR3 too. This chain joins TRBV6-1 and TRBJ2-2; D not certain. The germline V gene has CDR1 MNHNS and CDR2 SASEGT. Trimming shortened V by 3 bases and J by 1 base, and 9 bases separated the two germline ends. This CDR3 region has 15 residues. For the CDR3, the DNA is TGTGCCAGCAGTGAGACCGCAGGGAACACCGGGGAGCTGTTTTTT. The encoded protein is CASSETAGNTGELFF.

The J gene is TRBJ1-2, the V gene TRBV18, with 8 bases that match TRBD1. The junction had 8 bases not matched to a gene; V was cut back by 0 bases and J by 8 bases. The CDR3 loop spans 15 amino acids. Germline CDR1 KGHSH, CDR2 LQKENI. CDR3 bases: TGTGCCAGCTCACCACCGGACAGGGCGGCTTCCGGCTACACCTTC. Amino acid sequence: CASSPPDRAASGYTF.

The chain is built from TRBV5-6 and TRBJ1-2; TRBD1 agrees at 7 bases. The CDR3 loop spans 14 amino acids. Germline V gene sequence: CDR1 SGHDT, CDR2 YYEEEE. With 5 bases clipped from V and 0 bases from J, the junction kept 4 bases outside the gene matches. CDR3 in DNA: TGTGCCAGCAGGACAGGACAGGCTAACTATGGCTACACCTTC. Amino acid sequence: CASRTGQANYGYTF.

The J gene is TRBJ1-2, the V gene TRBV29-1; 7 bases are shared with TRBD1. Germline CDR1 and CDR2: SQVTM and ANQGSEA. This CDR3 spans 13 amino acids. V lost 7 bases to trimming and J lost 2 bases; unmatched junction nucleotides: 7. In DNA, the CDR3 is TGCAGCGCAAAACAGGGGAACAACTATGGCTACACCTTC. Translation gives CSAKQGNNYGYTF.